This TCR beta chain is from a study of neurological immune-mediated disorders. About the research overall: Relapsing-remitting disease was seen in 31 of the 34 multiple sclerosis patients, and secondary progressive disease was seen in 3. General study findings and limits: Phylogenetic grouping placed 18 of 34 multiple sclerosis patients' repertoires in one related-CDR3 cluster, a possible signature. HTLV-1-associated myelopathy displayed the greatest TCR clonal expansion, and multiple sclerosis exhibited the smallest, lower than that of healthy controls.

A single run covered 15-18 subjects with over 200 million TCR-beta sequences. TCRdb redid the calling of the 5' RACE reads with MiXCR, one entry per CDR3 protein. The table has around 69,000 distinct CDR3 sequences, 3.4% seen once; the top ten hold 3.7%. CDR3 length equals 20 residues. Per the germline V gene, CDR1 is SEHNR and CDR2 is FQNEAQ (reference sequence). V was clipped by 1 base and J by 0 bases; unmatched bases: 9. This clonotype was seen many times. Antigen: not known. This rearrangement joins TRBV7-9 to TRBJ2-2, with 12 bases that match TRBD1. The TCR originated in a middle-aged man with multiple sclerosis. Sequenced material: PBMCs. This chain's CDR3 is CASSLEVGTGGGSNTGELFF. For the CDR3, the DNA is TGTGCCAGCAGCTTAGAGGTCGGGACAGGGGGCGGATCGAACACCGGGGAGCTGTTTTTT.